These 17 T cell receptor beta chains share one sample of origin, sequenced in a study of T cells in Graves' hyperthyroidism and ophthalmopathy. Amplified TCR beta CDR3 regions derived from RNA transcripts. HTBI primers were the set used in a first-round RT-PCR of the TCR CDR3. One entry per CDR3 protein, called by TCRdb with MiXCR from the multiplex PCR reads. The sample includes about 570,000 distinct CDR3 sequences, around 46% seen only once; the top ten take 15% to 20%. The sample taken for sequencing was peripheral blood or thyroid tissue (not recorded which). These receptors all stem from an adult woman with Graves' disease, either hyperthyroidism or ophthalmopathy (not recorded which).

The chain is built from TRBV19 and TRBJ2-5; TRBD2 matches at 8 bases. CDR3 length: 15 residues. Trimming removed 10 bases from V and 1 base from J; junction bases left unmatched: 11. CDR1 LNHDA and CDR2 SQIVND come from the germline V gene (reference sequence). The CDR3 coding sequence is TGTGCCACCGCACGGGGGGGGGAAATCCAAGAGACCCAGTACTTC. Translated, it gives CATARGGEIQETQYF.

This clonotype occurred a few times. The J gene is TRBJ1-1, the V gene TRBV25-1; D unclear. The CDR3 runs to 12 residues. Germline CDR1 and CDR2: MGHDK and SYGVNS. Trimming stripped 1 base from V and 5 bases from J, with 5 bases between. Written as DNA, the CDR3 is TGTGCCAGCAGTGAATTTCAGACTGAAGCTTTCTTT. It encodes CASSEFQTEAFF.

This clonotype was detected ten times or more. The rearrangement links TRBV6-5 to TRBJ1-3; D gene unclear. Looked up from germline, CDR1 is MNHEY and CDR2 is SVGAGI. This CDR3 comprises 12 residues. V lost 7 bases and J 4 bases, leaving 8 bases between the germline ends. CDR3 in amino acids: CASKGWGNTIYF. CDR3 nucleotides: TGTGCCAGCAAAGGGTGGGGAAACACCATATATTTT.

This clonotype came up many times. The chain couples TRBV7-9 to TRBJ1-4; perhaps TRBD1 as D (5 bases). The ends were cut back, 7 bases at V and 6 bases at J, with 21 bases in the middle. Germline CDR1 reads SEHNR; CDR2 reads FQNEAQ (reference sequence). This CDR3 is 16 amino acids long. CDR3 coding DNA: TGTGCCAGCAAACTAGGGAGGGGTCTCCGGCATGAAAAACTGTTTTTT. Its protein is CASKLGRGLRHEKLFF.

V gene TRBV24-1 combines with J gene TRBJ1-1, with 7 bases fitting TRBD1. The CDR3 consists of 17 residues. The trim removed 4 bases at V and 6 bases at J, leaving 16 bases unmatched. Germline loops: CDR1 KGHDR, CDR2 SFDVKD. The CDR3 sequence is CATSDRDRPGGMAEAFF. CDR3 nucleotides: TGTGCCACCAGTGACCGGGACAGACCGGGGGGTATGGCTGAAGCTTTCTTT.

This clonotype has a count of ten or more. The chain links TRBV28 to TRBJ1-5, with 7 bases matching TRBD1. Germline trimming cut 6 bases from V and 5 bases from J; bases unmatched to any gene: 4. CDR1 and CDR2 (germline): MDHEN, SYDVKM. The CDR3 runs to 13 residues. CDR3 sequence: CASRTDRDQPQHF. The CDR3 DNA sequence: TGTGCCAGCAGAACAGACAGGGATCAGCCCCAGCATTTT.

The V gene is TRBV10-3, the J gene TRBJ1-1, with D uncertain. The germline CDR1 and CDR2 sequences are ENHRY and SYGVKD. Trimming removed 5 bases at V and 0 bases at J, with 10 bases between. The CDR3 is 14 amino acids. In DNA, the CDR3 is TGTGCCATCAGTCAGAAACTATTGAACACTGAAGCTTTCTTT. The encoded protein is CAISQKLLNTEAFF.

This chain joins TRBV20-1 and TRBJ2-7, with D perhaps matching TRBD1 (5 bases). Germline V lookup: CDR1 DFQATT, CDR2 SNEGSKA (reference sequence). This CDR3 region has 11 residues. V shed 6 bases and J shed 5 bases, with 11 bases lying between them. CDR3 protein: CSATDTNEQYF. The CDR3 DNA reads as TGCAGTGCCACGGACACGAACGAGCAGTACTTC.

This clonotype showed up just a few times. The chain links TRBV20-1 to TRBJ2-7; perhaps TRBD1 as D (5 bases). Trimming left V 2 bases short and J 5 bases short, with 7 bases between. The CDR3 contains 11 residues. Per germline, CDR1 DFQATT and CDR2 SNEGSKA (reference sequence). CDR3 sequence: CSARHRNEQYF. The CDR3 bases are TGCAGTGCTAGACACAGGAACGAGCAGTACTTC.

This chain uses TRBV10-3 with TRBJ1-1, with D perhaps TRBD1 (5 bases). Germline V gives CDR1 ENHRY, CDR2 SYGVKD. The germline V and J ends were trimmed by 0 bases and 9 bases, with 17 bases remaining between them. The CDR3 runs to 15 residues. CDR3: CAISESSGAGSQAFF. The CDR3 nucleotides are TGTGCCATCAGTGAGTCGAGTGGGGCAGGAAGCCAAGCTTTCTTT.

In its sample, this clonotype was seen many times. The V gene is TRBV10-3, the J gene TRBJ2-5, with TRBD1 matching 9 bases. This CDR3 is built from 13 residues. The J segment lost 5 bases and the V segment lost 4 bases, leaving 2 bases of the junction unmatched. CDR1 ENHRY and CDR2 SYGVKD come from the germline V gene. The CDR3 is CAISGQGDETQYF. CDR3 sequence (DNA): TGTGCCATCAGTGGACAGGGGGACGAGACCCAGTACTTC.

The chain carries TRBV4-2 and TRBJ1-5; the D gene is possibly TRBD1 (5 bases). This CDR3 is built from 16 residues. The germline CDR1 and CDR2 sequences are LGHNA and YNFKEQ. Trimming left V 4 bases short and J 11 bases short, with 24 bases between. CDR3 sequence reads: CASSPDKGSYQETQHF. The DNA for the CDR3 is TGTGCCAGCAGCCCAGACAAGGGGTCGTACCAAGAGACCCAGCATTTT.

This clonotype was counted ten times or more. The rearrangement links TRBV5-1 to TRBJ1-2; D is undetermined. The CDR3 consists of 14 residues. V lost 6 bases and J lost 4, with 16 bases in between. Germline V gives CDR1 SGHRS, CDR2 YFSETQ. For the CDR3, the DNA is TGCGCCAGCAAAGACTCGGGATCGCTCTATGGCTACACCTTC. Translating gives CASKDSGSLYGYTF.

Notes on this clonotype: The junction differs from germline at one of its ends, possibly a read error. The chain has TRBV6-1 and TRBJ1-1; unclear D gene. Germline-derived CDR1 and CDR2 are MNHNS and SASEGT. This CDR3 comprises 14 residues. In nucleotides, the CDR3 is TGTGCCAGCAGCTTGGACGGGAGGAACACTGTAGCTTTCTTT. It specifies CASSLDGRNTVAFF.

There are a few counts of this clonotype. V is TRBV28 and J is TRBJ2-5; unclear D gene. The CDR3 totals 16 residues. V lost 3 bases to trimming and J lost 5 bases, with 19 bases between them. The germline gives CDR1 MDHEN, CDR2 SYDVKM. CDR3 sequence (DNA): TGTGCCAGCAGTTTTTTCCGCGCACTCGACCGGGAGACCCAGTACTTC. Translating it yields CASSFFRALDRETQYF.

Many counts were recorded for this clonotype. The genes are TRBV15 and TRBJ1-5; TRBD1 agrees at 9 bases. CDR3 size: 19 residues. V was clipped by 2 bases and J by 6 bases; unmatched bases: 17. Germline lookup yields CDR1 LNHNV and CDR2 YYDKDF (reference sequence). CDR3 in DNA: TGTGCCACCAGCAGATTAGCCGGGACAGGGAGGTTAAGCGGTCAGCCCCAGCATTTT. Translating gives CATSRLAGTGRLSGQPQHF.

This clonotype was observed a few times. This chain uses TRBV29-1 with TRBJ1-1, with D perhaps TRBD1 (5 bases). The CDR3 runs to 11 residues. Germline CDR1 is SQVTM and CDR2 is ANQGSEA. Deletions cut 3 bases from V and 7 bases from J, with 9 bases between. CDR3 nucleotides: TGCAGCGTTGATTCGCAGGGTGAAGCTTTCTTT. It translates to CSVDSQGEAFF.